This T cell receptor (beta chain) is from a study of blood T cell repertoires in COVID-19. In the study overall: The United States, Italy and Spain were the sources of the acute and convalescent COVID-19 samples. Sample material is recorded as cDNA or gDNA derived from T cells, B-cell-depleted T cells, or PBMCs.

Under the authors' procedure: Amplification from reference gene primers served as the basis for estimated nucleated cell counts. TCRdb's table, derived via immunoSEQ multiplex PCR, lists solely in-frame clones and lacks some. V, J and clone size were drawn from that table, and D and trimming were deduced from the DNA. The top ten clones hold around 2.9% of a sample with 120,000 to 150,000 clones, 80% to 90% of them seen once. The length of the CDR3 is 17 residues. Source material: peripheral blood. The chain is built from TRBV21-1 and TRBJ2-3; no DNA check was done on the table's D call, TRBD1. TRBV21-1 is a listed pseudogene. The receptor was derived from a woman in her sixties with active COVID-19. The CDR3 region is CASSKDGTGEVADTQYF. CDR3 nucleotide sequence: TGTGCCAGCAGCAAAGACGGGACAGGGGAAGTCGCAGATACGCAGTATTTT.